What follows are 21 T cell receptor beta chains derived from one specimen sequenced in a study of blood T cell repertoires in COVID-19. Profiled with immunoSEQ multiplex PCR; TCRdb holds only in-frame clones, not every one. This table has 300,000 to 350,000 clones, roughly 90% appearing once. Sequencing used peripheral blood. The receptors here all came from a woman in her forties with COVID-19, enrolled during active disease.

The chain carries TRBV28 and TRBJ1-4; D gene uncertain. Per germline, CDR1 MDHEN and CDR2 SYDVKM. CDR3 size: 12 residues. V lost 5 bases, J lost 6 bases, and 7 bases lay in between. In DNA, the CDR3 is TGTGCCAGCAGTCTCCGAGATGAAAAACTGTTTTTT. Its translation is CASSLRDEKLFF.

V is TRBV21-1 and J is TRBJ2-1; the table assigns TRBD2, which was not confirmed against the DNA. TRBV21-1 is a listed pseudogene. CDR3 length equals 17 residues. Here the CDR3 DNA reads TGTGCCAGCAGCACCGTACTAGCGGACCACTCCTACAATGAGCAGTTCTTC. Translation gives CASSTVLADHSYNEQFF.

The chain employs TRBV28 and TRBJ1-5; 7 bases align to TRBD1. Germline V CDR1 and CDR2: MDHEN, SYDVKM. V trimming: 6 bases; J trimming: 9 bases; junction bases outside the gene matches: 17. The CDR3 extends over 16 amino acids. The CDR3 loop reads CASSRGGQPQVGPQHF. CDR3 nucleotide sequence: TGTGCCAGCAGCCGAGGGGGACAGCCCCAGGTAGGGCCCCAGCATTTT.

This chain links TRBV7-3 with TRBJ2-1; TRBD2 might be the D (5 bases). The CDR3 is 15 amino acids. CDR1 and CDR2 from the germline V gene are SGHTA and FQGTGA. V was clipped by 2 bases and J by 2 bases, with 10 bases between them. CDR3 in DNA: TGTGCCAGCAGCTTAGTGGCGGGTGCCTACAATGAGCAGTTCTTC. Amino acids: CASSLVAGAYNEQFF.

The V call is TRBV2, the J call TRBJ2-5; TRBD1 agrees at 11 bases. V was pared by 11 bases and J by 4 bases, with 9 bases of the junction left unmatched. The CDR3 totals 14 residues. Germline CDR1 is SNHLY and CDR2 is FYNNEI. CDR3 residues: CAGRTGGAGETQYF. CDR3 nucleotides: TGTGCCGGGAGGACAGGGGGCGCGGGAGAGACCCAGTACTTC. Variable domain in full (rest from reference TRBV2 and TRBJ2-5): EPEVTQTPSHQVTQMGQEVILRCVPISNHLYFYWYRQILGQKVEFLVSFYNNEISEKSEIFDDQFSVERPDGSNFTLKIRSTKLEDSAMYFCAGRTGGAGETQYFGPGTRLLVL.

The chain employs TRBV3-1 (or the pseudogene TRBV3-2) and TRBJ1-5; 8 nucleotides match TRBD1. Germline loops: CDR1 LGHDT, CDR2 YNNKEL (reference sequence). J was trimmed by 0 bases and V by 6 bases; bases with no gene match: 10. The CDR3 covers 17 residues. For the CDR3, the DNA is TGTGCCAGCAGGCTAAACAACAGGGGGAATAGCAATCAGCCCCAGCATTTT. Its translation: CASRLNNRGNSNQPQHF.

This sequence joins TRBV11-2 and TRBJ2-7; the match to TRBD2 covers 9 bases. V dropped 0 bases and J dropped 4; count of bases not matched to a gene: 10. The CDR3 runs 17 residues. Germline values: CDR1 SGHAT, CDR2 FQNNGV. CDR3 sequence: CASSLDKGSGGFYEQYF. Written as DNA, the CDR3 is TGTGCCAGCAGCTTAGATAAGGGTAGCGGGGGATTTTACGAGCAGTACTTC.

The chain recombines TRBV3-1 (or the pseudogene TRBV3-2) with TRBJ1-6, with a possible D match to TRBD1 (5 bases). Trimming cost V 2 bases and J 5 bases, with 19 bases left between them. The CDR3 consists of 18 residues. Per germline, CDR1 LGHDT and CDR2 YNNKEL (reference sequence). The CDR3: CASSQFGGSPLDNSPLHF. The CDR3 nucleotides are TGTGCCAGCAGCCAATTCGGGGGTTCCCCTCTGGATAATTCACCCCTCCACTTT.

Turning to this clone: Other DNA sequences from this sample encode an identical CDR3 as well. The V gene is TRBV9, the J gene TRBJ1-5, with 8 bases that match TRBD1. Germline CDR1 SGDLS, CDR2 YYNGEE. This CDR3 is built from 14 residues. Trimming cost V 4 bases and J 6 bases; bases outside gene matches: 6. The CDR3 loop reads CASSLGQGSQPQHF. The CDR3 nucleotides read TGTGCCAGCAGCTTAGGACAGGGAAGTCAGCCCCAGCATTTT. Drawing the rest from reference TRBV9 and TRBJ1-5, the complete variable domain is DSGVTQTPKHLITATGQRVTLRCSPRSGDLSVYWYQQSLDQGLQFLIQYYNGEERAKGNILERFSAQQFPDLHSELNLSSLELGDSALYFCASSLGQGSQPQHFGDGTRLSIL.

This clone was observed a single time. The genes are TRBV7-2 and TRBJ1-4; D gene uncertain. V lost 1 base to trimming and J lost 0 bases, with 6 bases between them. This CDR3 is 15 amino acids long. The germline gives CDR1 SGHTA, CDR2 FQGNSA. CDR3 nucleotides: TGTGCCAGCAGCTTAGTCGTTGCAACTAATGAAAAACTGTTTTTT. This gives the protein CASSLVVATNEKLFF.

This chain connects TRBV6-5 to TRBJ1-5; D might be TRBD1 (5 bases). Germline-derived CDR1 and CDR2 are MNHEY and SVGAGI. The CDR3 is 14 amino acids. The germline V and J ends were trimmed by 4 bases and 7 bases, with 14 bases remaining between them. The CDR3 spells CASSSQGRNQPQHF. The CDR3, as DNA: TGTGCCAGCAGTTCCCAGGGCCGAAACCAGCCCCAGCATTTT.

This chain joins TRBV2 and TRBJ1-6, with TRBD1 matching 10 bases. CDR1 is SNHLY and CDR2 is FYNNEI in the germline V gene. The CDR3 has 14 amino acids. Trimming cost V 7 bases and J 7 bases; bases outside gene matches: 4. The CDR3 spells CASKWGQGNSPLHF. The CDR3 DNA sequence: TGTGCCAGCAAATGGGGACAGGGGAATTCACCCCTCCACTTT.

The J gene is TRBJ1-2, the V gene TRBV9; D possibly corresponds to TRBD1 (6 bases). The V gene's germline CDR1 is SGDLS and CDR2 YYNGEE. CDR3 length: 15 residues. The ends were cut back, 0 bases at V and 4 bases at J, with 13 bases in the middle. The CDR3 DNA reads as TGTGCCAGCAGCGTAGCTGTCCAGGGGTTCTATGGCTACACCTTC. Its translation is CASSVAVQGFYGYTF.

This chain connects TRBV30 to TRBJ2-2; the D gene is possibly TRBD2 (6 bases). The CDR3 has 17 amino acids. With 0 bases removed from V and 8 bases from J, the gap between germline ends came to 22 bases. Germline V gene sequence: CDR1 GTSNPN, CDR2 SVGIG (reference sequence). In nucleotides, the CDR3 is TGTGCCTGGAGTGTACGCGTGGGGACTCCCATCGTGGGGGAGCTGTTTTTT. This translates into CAWSVRVGTPIVGELFF.

The V gene is TRBV7-3, the J gene TRBJ2-3; D possibly corresponds to TRBD2 (5 bases). The CDR3 runs to 16 residues. Looked up from germline, CDR1 is SGHTA and CDR2 is FQGTGA. Trimming stripped 2 bases from V and 1 base from J, with 13 bases between. The CDR3 loop reads CASSLGGGLGTDTQYF. CDR3 nucleotide sequence: TGTGCCAGCAGCTTAGGCGGCGGGCTAGGCACAGATACGCAGTATTTT.

The gene calls are TRBV24-1 and TRBJ2-1; D remains unclear. The V gene's germline CDR1 is KGHDR and CDR2 SFDVKD. The V end was cut by 5 bases, the J end by 6 bases, with 10 bases between. CDR3 length: 13 amino acids. The CDR3 DNA follows: TGTGCCACCAGTGTCAGTCGGAGCAATGAGCAGTTCTTC. It is translated as CATSVSRSNEQFF.

DNA for the CDR3: TGCGCCAGCAGCTCGGGCCGGGGGGTGGAGACCCAGTACTTC. This encodes CASSSGRGVETQYF. The chain has TRBV5-1 and TRBJ2-5, with TRBD2 matching over 7 bases. CDR1 is SGHRS, CDR2 YFSETQ, per germline. This CDR3 has 14 residues. V shed 3 bases and J 5 bases; nucleotides not matched to a gene: 7.

The chain carries TRBV9 and TRBJ1-1; D remains unclear. Trimming took off 0 bases at V and 0 bases at J, with 9 bases between the two ends. The CDR3 spans 15 residues. Germline loops: CDR1 SGDLS, CDR2 YYNGEE. The CDR3 DNA reads TGTGCCAGCAGCGTAGACAGAAGTATGAACACTGAAGCTTTCTTT. Its protein product is CASSVDRSMNTEAFF.

The V gene is TRBV27, the J gene TRBJ1-5, with TRBD1 matching 7 bases. This CDR3 region has 15 residues. Germline V gene sequence: CDR1 MNHEY, CDR2 SMNVEV (reference sequence). V lost 3 bases, J lost 3 bases, and 5 bases stayed unmatched. CDR3 sequence reads: CASSFKTGLNQPQHF. DNA of the CDR3: TGTGCCAGCAGTTTTAAGACAGGGCTCAATCAGCCCCAGCATTTT.

This clone was seen once. The CDR3 region is CASSAAGGRQETQYF. The CDR3 nucleotides read TGCGCCAGCAGCGCCGCGGGGGGGCGACAAGAGACCCAGTACTTC. The chain uses TRBV5-1 and TRBJ2-5, with 9 bases identical to TRBD2. V dropped 4 bases and J dropped 2; count of bases not matched to a gene: 6. This CDR3 contains 15 residues. Germline V gene sequence: CDR1 SGHRS, CDR2 YFSETQ.

The chain joins TRBV18 to TRBJ2-2; D possibly corresponds to TRBD2 (6 bases). Per germline, CDR1 KGHSH and CDR2 LQKENI. V was clipped by 4 bases and J by 2 bases, with 8 bases between them. This CDR3 is 14 amino acids long. CDR3 in amino acids: CASSQGTNTGELFF. The CDR3 DNA reads as TGTGCCAGCTCACAGGGGACTAACACCGGGGAGCTGTTTTTT.